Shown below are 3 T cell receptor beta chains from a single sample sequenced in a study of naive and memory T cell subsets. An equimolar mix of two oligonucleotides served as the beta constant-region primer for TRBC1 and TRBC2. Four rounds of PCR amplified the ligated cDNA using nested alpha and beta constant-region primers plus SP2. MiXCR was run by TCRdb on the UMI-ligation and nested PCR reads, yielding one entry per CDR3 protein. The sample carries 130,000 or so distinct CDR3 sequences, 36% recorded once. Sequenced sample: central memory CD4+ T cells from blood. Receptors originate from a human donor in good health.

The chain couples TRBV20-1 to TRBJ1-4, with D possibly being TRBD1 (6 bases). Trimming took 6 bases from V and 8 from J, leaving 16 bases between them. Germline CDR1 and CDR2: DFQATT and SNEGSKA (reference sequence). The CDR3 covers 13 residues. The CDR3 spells CSAPGGRVEKLFF. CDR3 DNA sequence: TGCAGTGCCCCCGGGGGCAGGGTCGAAAAACTGTTTTTT.

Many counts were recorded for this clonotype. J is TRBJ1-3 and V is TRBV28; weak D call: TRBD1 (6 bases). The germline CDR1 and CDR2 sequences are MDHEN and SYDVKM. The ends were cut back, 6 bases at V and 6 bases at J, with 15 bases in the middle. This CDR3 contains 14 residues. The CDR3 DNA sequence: TGTGCCAGCAGCCCCGGCGGGGGCTCAAACACCATATATTTT. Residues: CASSPGGGSNTIYF.

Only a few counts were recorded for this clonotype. CDR3 DNA sequence: TGCAGCGTTGATAAGCAGCAACAGACCCAGTACTTC. As protein: CSVDKQQQTQYF. V and J are TRBV29-1 and TRBJ2-5; D is unclear. This CDR3 contains 12 residues. The germline V gene encodes CDR1 SQVTM and CDR2 ANQGSEA. V lost 3 bases to trimming and J lost 6 bases, with 11 bases between them.